These 25 T cell receptor beta chains were all obtained from the same sample, sequenced in a study of shared clonotypes between healthy human individuals. The data were produced by immunoSEQ multiplex PCR, yet TCRdb's version contains in-frame clones alone and is incomplete. The data contain around 88,000 clones, 60% to 75% of them singletons. Sequenced input: memory CD8+ T cells sorted from blood. Subset given: CD45RO+ cells pooled with CCR7-negative TemRA cells. The receptors here all came from a man under 40 in good health.

The rearrangement uses TRBV2 and TRBJ1-1; 7 bases line up with TRBD1. Per germline, CDR1 SNHLY and CDR2 FYNNEI. This CDR3 has 17 amino acids. The trim removed 6 bases at V and 1 base at J, leaving 14 bases unmatched. CDR3 sequence: CASSRRPQGNQNTEAFF. The DNA of the CDR3 is TGTGCCAGCAGCCGCAGGCCACAGGGGAACCAGAACACTGAAGCTTTCTTT. Together with reference TRBV2 and TRBJ1-1, the CDR3 gives the full variable domain: EPEVTQTPSHQVTQMGQEVILRCVPISNHLYFYWYRQILGQKVEFLVSFYNNEISEKSEIFDDQFSVERPDGSNFTLKIRSTKLEDSAMYFCASSRRPQGNQNTEAFFGQGTRLTVV.

V is TRBV30 and J is TRBJ2-3, with D perhaps matching TRBD1 (6 bases). V was clipped by 7 bases and J by 0 bases, with 26 bases between them. The CDR3 spans 18 residues. Germline-derived CDR1 and CDR2 are GTSNPN and SVGIG (reference sequence). The CDR3 loop reads CASDPSTGKNSSTDTQYF. CDR3 DNA: TGTGCCTCGGATCCATCGACAGGAAAGAACTCTAGCACAGATACGCAGTATTTT.

The genes are TRBV12-2 and TRBJ2-1; the D call TRBD1 from the table was never checked on the DNA. TRBV12-2 is a pseudogene locus. The CDR3 has 12 amino acids. The CDR3 here is CASRHRVHEQFF. The CDR3 nucleotides read TGTGCAAGTCGCCACAGGGTCCATGAGCAGTTCTTC.

Notes on this clone: Within the sample, other DNA sequences also encode this same CDR3. CDR3 DNA sequence: TGTGCCAGCAGTTTTCGACGGAATACGCAGTATTTT. This encodes CASSFRRNTQYF. J is TRBJ2-3 and V is TRBV28, with D uncertain. Trimming took off 3 bases at V and 7 bases at J, with 8 bases between the two ends. CDR3 length equals 12 residues. Germline CDR1 and CDR2: MDHEN and SYDVKM.

Details on this clone: Distinct nucleotide sequences in the sample also encode this CDR3. The genes are TRBV9 and TRBJ2-3; D remains unclear. Germline values: CDR1 SGDLS, CDR2 YYNGEE. The CDR3 loop spans 13 amino acids. Trimming pared 0 bases from V and 3 bases from J, leaving 5 bases between. CDR3: CASSVVTTDTQYF. The CDR3, as DNA: TGTGCCAGCAGCGTAGTAACGACAGATACGCAGTATTTT.

V is TRBV4-1 and J is TRBJ2-7; the D gene is possibly TRBD2 (5 bases). Germline CDR1 reads MGHRA; CDR2 reads YSYEKL. V was cut by 1 base and J by 2 bases, with 12 bases left in between. The CDR3 runs 15 residues. For the CDR3, the DNA is TGCGCCAGCAGCCAAGTGGCGACGGGGACCTACGAGCAGTACTTC. This translates into CASSQVATGTYEQYF.

The chain's CDR3 is CASSVADLYEQYF. The CDR3 nucleotides are TGTGCCAGCAGTGTGGCAGATCTCTACGAGCAGTACTTC. This chain joins TRBV6-1 and TRBJ2-7; D not resolved. The germline V and J ends were trimmed by 4 bases and 3 bases, with 10 bases remaining between them. Per the germline V gene, CDR1 is MNHNS and CDR2 is SASEGT. The CDR3 length is 13 residues.

This clone was counted ten times or more. The V gene is TRBV6-1, the J gene TRBJ2-4; 10 bases fit TRBD2. Germline V gene sequence: CDR1 MNHNS, CDR2 SASEGT. The CDR3 loop spans 16 amino acids. J lost 0 bases, V lost 1 base, and 0 bases had no gene match. For the CDR3, the DNA is TGTGCCAGCAGTGAAGGACTAGCGGGAGCCAAAAACATTCAGTACTTC. Protein sequence: CASSEGLAGAKNIQYF.

The rearrangement links TRBV5-1 to TRBJ2-2; perhaps TRBD1 as D (5 bases). Germline V gives CDR1 SGHRS, CDR2 YFSETQ. The CDR3 has 14 residues. The V gene lost 3 bases and the J gene lost 2 bases, with 8 bases spanning the gap. CDR3 protein: CASSSDTNTGELFF. The CDR3 bases are TGCGCCAGCAGCTCGGACACTAACACCGGGGAGCTGTTTTTT.

There are many counts of this clone. The rearrangement links TRBV4-3 to TRBJ2-6, with D unclear. Deletions cut 5 bases from V and 0 bases from J, with 11 bases between. The CDR3 extends over 16 amino acids. The germline CDR1 and CDR2 sequences are LGHNA and YSLEER. In DNA form, the CDR3 reads TGCGCCAGCAGCACCGGGCCCGACTCTGGGGCCAACGTCCTGACTTTC. This codes for CASSTGPDSGANVLTF.

This clone was found a few times. The same CDR3 is also encoded by other DNA sequences in this sample. DNA of the CDR3: TGCGCCAGCAGACGGACTAGCGGGAGCACAGATACGCAGTATTTT. Protein: CASRRTSGSTDTQYF. V and J are TRBV5-1 and TRBJ2-3, with 11 nucleotides matching TRBD2. The CDR3 consists of 15 residues. Per the germline V gene, CDR1 is SGHRS and CDR2 is YFSETQ. Trimming cost V 5 bases and J 0 bases; bases outside gene matches: 2.

This clone was seen only a few times. CDR3 region: CASSERLAGDAETQYF. CDR3 coding DNA: TGTGCCAGCAGCGAAAGACTAGCGGGAGACGCGGAGACCCAGTACTTC. This chain joins TRBV5-5 and TRBJ2-5; 12 bases agree with TRBD2. CDR1 is SGHKS and CDR2 is YYEKEE in the germline V gene (reference sequence). V lost 4 bases and J lost 5; bases outside the gene matches: 9. This CDR3 contains 16 residues.

The rearrangement joins TRBV11-2 to TRBJ1-4; D call uncertain. CDR1 and CDR2 from the germline V gene are SGHAT and FQNNGV. V was clipped by 4 bases and J by 8 bases, with 5 bases between them. The CDR3 contains 11 residues. CDR3 in amino acids: CASSSTEKLFF. Here the CDR3 DNA reads TGTGCCAGCAGCTCCACGGAAAAACTGTTTTTT.

This clone was counted between two and nine times. The J gene is TRBJ1-2, the V gene TRBV30, with D perhaps matching TRBD1 (5 bases). The germline V gene has CDR1 GTSNPN and CDR2 SVGIG (reference sequence). The length of the CDR3 is 13 residues. Trimming pared 5 bases from V and 3 bases from J, leaving 13 bases between. CDR3 protein: CAWGQGVHYGYTF. In DNA form, the CDR3 reads TGTGCCTGGGGTCAGGGCGTTCACTATGGCTACACCTTC.

This chain joins TRBV11-3 and TRBJ2-7; TRBD1 matches 8 bases. Germline V CDR1 and CDR2: SGHNT, YENEEA. This CDR3 is built from 15 residues. After removal of 5 bases from V and 2 bases from J, the junction contained 8 bases not matched to a gene. CDR3 in amino acids: CASSRNQGAAYEQYF. The DNA for the CDR3 is TGTGCCAGCAGCCGTAACCAGGGGGCGGCCTACGAGCAGTACTTC.

This clone was detected ten times or more. Other nucleotide sequences from this sample produce the same CDR3. The chain links TRBV7-8 to TRBJ1-2; maybe TRBD1 (6 bases). The CDR3 spans 14 residues. Trimming removed 0 bases from V and 8 bases from J, with 13 bases in between. Germline CDR1 and CDR2: SGHVS and FQNEAQ. The CDR3 DNA follows: TGTGCCAGCAGCTTAGCGATGACAGGTCGGGGCTACACCTTC. As protein: CASSLAMTGRGYTF.

The chain is built from TRBV6-1 and TRBJ2-2, with D perhaps assigned TRBD1 or TRBD2 (5 bases each). The V gene's germline CDR1 is MNHNS and CDR2 SASEGT. The CDR3 contains 14 residues. V dropped 6 bases and J dropped 4 bases, with 12 bases sitting between them. The chain's CDR3 is CASSEGLPTGELFF. The CDR3 nucleotides read TGTGCCAGCAGCGAGGGGCTGCCCACCGGGGAGCTGTTTTTT.

A single count supports this clone. V and J are TRBV27 and TRBJ2-3; 11 nucleotides line up with TRBD2. From germline, CDR1 is MNHEY and CDR2 SMNVEV (reference sequence). Trimming at V came to 4 bases and at J to 4 bases, leaving 4 bases not matched to a gene. This CDR3 has 15 amino acids. The CDR3 is CASSSIAGGPDTQYF. DNA for the CDR3: TGTGCCAGCAGTTCAATAGCGGGAGGGCCAGATACGCAGTATTTT.

This clone was seen a few times. V usage is TRBV28 and J usage is TRBJ2-3; 12 nucleotides line up with TRBD2. V dropped 5 bases and J dropped 2; count of bases not matched to a gene: 2. CDR3 length equals 15 residues. Germline V lookup: CDR1 MDHEN, CDR2 SYDVKM. The CDR3 region has the DNA TGTGCCAGCAGTCTAGCGGGAGGGCACACAGATACGCAGTATTTT. Translating gives CASSLAGGHTDTQYF.

The CDR3 DNA is TGTGCCAGTAGCGGGCAGGGGCCTTCCTACGAGCAGTACTTC. Residues: CASSGQGPSYEQYF. The genes are TRBV19 and TRBJ2-7, with a possible D match to TRBD1 (6 bases). V lost 6 bases and J lost 1, with 13 bases in between. The length of the CDR3 is 14 residues. Germline V lookup: CDR1 LNHDA, CDR2 SQIVND (reference sequence).

This rearrangement joins TRBV6-6 to TRBJ2-1; tentative D call: TRBD2 (6 bases). Germline V gene data show CDR1 as MNHNY and CDR2 as SVGAGI (reference sequence). Trimming took off 6 bases at V and 12 bases at J, with 15 bases between the two ends. This CDR3 spans 12 amino acids. DNA of the CDR3: TGTGCCAGCAGCGACGGGGGAGCTCGGCAGTTCTTC. It translates to CASSDGGARQFF.

This clone was counted many times. This rearrangement joins TRBV27 to TRBJ1-2; a possible D gene is TRBD1 (6 bases). Germline V CDR1 and CDR2: MNHEY, SMNVEV (reference sequence). V was pared by 4 bases and J by 0 bases, with 15 bases between. The CDR3 sequence is 16 residues long. The CDR3 DNA sequence: TGTGCCAGCAGTTCAAAAAGGACAGAACCTAACTATGGCTACACCTTC. Translated: CASSSKRTEPNYGYTF.

The rearrangement uses TRBV11-2 and TRBJ1-4; tentatively, D is TRBD1 (5 bases). The V end was cut by 5 bases, the J end by 7 bases, with 17 bases between. CDR1 and CDR2 (germline): SGHAT, FQNNGV. The CDR3 has 15 amino acids. CDR3 sequence reads: CASSPPAGRTEKLFF. DNA for the CDR3: TGTGCCAGCAGCCCCCCGGCAGGGAGGACTGAAAAACTGTTTTTT.

V and J are TRBV9 and TRBJ1-5; TRBD1 is a possible D gene (6 bases). Germline V gene sequence: CDR1 SGDLS, CDR2 YYNGEE. The CDR3 has 14 residues. The V gene lost 0 bases and the J gene lost 7 bases, with 11 bases spanning the gap. The CDR3 DNA reads TGTGCCAGCAGCGTAGGTCACCAGGGGCAGCCCCAGCATTTT. Translating gives CASSVGHQGQPQHF.

The J gene is TRBJ2-1, the V gene TRBV10-1; TRBD2 aligns across 10 bases. J lost 0 bases, V lost 6 bases, and 8 bases had no gene match. Germline V lookup: CDR1 WNHNN, CDR2 SYGVQD (reference sequence). The CDR3 is made up of 17 amino acids. The CDR3 sequence: CASSRLAGPSSYNEQFF. DNA for the CDR3: TGCGCCAGCAGCCGACTAGCGGGCCCGAGCTCCTACAATGAGCAGTTCTTC.